The clone carrying this T cell receptor beta chain was seen more than once but under ten times. What it recognizes is unknown. This sample was included in a study of blood T cells in healthy people across ages. In each sample, at least 7 million PBMCs were isolated. A second PCR of roughly 7 to 11 cycles used a sample-barcoded 5' primer and a J-beta primer mix. TCRdb itself ran the 5' RACE reads through MiXCR, one entry per CDR3 protein. The profile shows roughly 640,000 distinct CDR3 sequences, approximately 30% of them singletons. This CDR3 spans 15 amino acids. The germline V and J ends were trimmed by 1 base and 0 bases, with 8 bases remaining between them. Germline V gene data show CDR1 as SGHRS and CDR2 as YFSETQ. General observations from the study: Any conclusive comparison of naive versus antigen-experienced cells was prevented by using unsorted PBMCs.

The rearrangement joins TRBV5-1 to TRBJ1-5, with TRBD1 as a possible D gene (6 bases). The sequenced material came from blood. The source of this sequence is a woman older than 75 in good health. The CDR3 sequence: CASSLTGFSNQPQHF. DNA for the CDR3: TGCGCCAGCAGCTTGACAGGGTTTAGCAATCAGCCCCAGCATTTT.